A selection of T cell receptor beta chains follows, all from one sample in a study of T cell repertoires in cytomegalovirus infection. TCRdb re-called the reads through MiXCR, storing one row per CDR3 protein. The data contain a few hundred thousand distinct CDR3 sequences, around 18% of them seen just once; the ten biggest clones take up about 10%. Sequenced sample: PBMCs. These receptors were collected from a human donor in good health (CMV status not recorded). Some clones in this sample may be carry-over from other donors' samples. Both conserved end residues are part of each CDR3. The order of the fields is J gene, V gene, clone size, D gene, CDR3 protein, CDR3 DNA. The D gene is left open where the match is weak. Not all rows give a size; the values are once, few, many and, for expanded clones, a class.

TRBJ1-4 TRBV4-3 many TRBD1 CASSQGTGTGSEKLFF TGCGCCAGCAGCCAGGGGACCGGGACAGGGAGTGAAAAACTGTTTTTT
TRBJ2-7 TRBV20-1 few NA CSVTEALSSLYEQYF TGCAGTGTCACAGAGGCTTTAAGCAGTCTCTACGAGCAGTACTTC
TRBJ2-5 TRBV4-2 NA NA CASSQDKSRGQRETQYF TGTGCCAGCAGCCAAGATAAATCCCGGGGCCAAAGGGAGACCCAGTACTTC
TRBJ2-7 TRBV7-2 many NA CASSFSPQVYEQYF TGTGCCAGCAGCTTTAGTCCCCAAGTCTACGAGCAGTACTTC
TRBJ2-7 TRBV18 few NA CASSPLARREIYEQYF TGTGCCAGCTCACCACTCGCCCGACGAGAGATCTACGAGCAGTACTTC
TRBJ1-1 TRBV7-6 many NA CASSLRGENTEAFF TGTGCCAGCAGTTTGAGGGGGGAGAACACTGAAGCTTTCTTT
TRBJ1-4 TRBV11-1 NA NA CASGLGEKLFF TGTGCCAGCGGTCTGGGTGAAAAACTGTTTTTT
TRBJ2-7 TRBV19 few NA CASSTAGTGNYEQYF TGTGCCAGTAGTACCGCCGGAACAGGGAACTACGAGCAGTACTTC
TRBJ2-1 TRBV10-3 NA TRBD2 CAISETSGGDEQFF TGTGCCATCAGTGAAACTAGCGGGGGTGATGAGCAGTTCTTC
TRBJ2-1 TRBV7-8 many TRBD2 CASSLFTKASGGAVGVF TGTGCCAGCAGCTTATTTACGAAAGCTAGCGGGGGAGCCGTTGGGGTCTTC
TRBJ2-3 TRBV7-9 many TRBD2 CASRLAGVTDTQYF TGTGCCAGCAGATTAGCGGGGGTCACAGATACGCAGTATTTT
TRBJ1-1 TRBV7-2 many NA CASSFSRYDTEAFF TGTGCCAGCAGCTTTTCCCGATACGACACTGAAGCTTTCTTT
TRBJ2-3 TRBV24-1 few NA CATSETTGFADTQYF TGTGCCACCAGTGAAACCACAGGGTTTGCAGATACGCAGTATTTT
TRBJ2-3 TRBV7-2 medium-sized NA CASSADTGPDTQYF TGTGCCAGCAGCGCGGATACAGGGCCAGATACGCAGTATTTT
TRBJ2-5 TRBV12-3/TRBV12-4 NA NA CASSLVLRETQYF TGTGCCAGCAGTTTAGTTTTGCGAGAGACCCAGTACTTC
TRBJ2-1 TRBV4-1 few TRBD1 CASSQDLQGNPFSYNEQFF TGCGCCAGCAGCCAAGATCTACAGGGGAACCCTTTTTCCTACAATGAGCAGTTCTTC
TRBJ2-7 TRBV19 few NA CASSISTRTYEQYF TGTGCCAGTAGTATCTCCACTAGGACCTACGAGCAGTACTTC
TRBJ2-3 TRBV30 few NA CAWSRSLRTDTQYF TGTGCCTGGAGTAGGTCCCTGCGGACAGATACGCAGTATTTT
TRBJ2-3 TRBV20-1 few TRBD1 CSASGTGVPDTQYF TGCAGTGCTTCGGGGACAGGGGTTCCGGATACGCAGTATTTT
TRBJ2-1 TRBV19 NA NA CASSIDLFSYNEQFF TGTGCCAGTAGTATAGATCTATTTTCCTACAATGAGCAGTTCTTC
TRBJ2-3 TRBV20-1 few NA CSAALGGRGTDTQYF TGCAGTGCAGCCCTTGGGGGGAGAGGCACAGATACGCAGTATTTT
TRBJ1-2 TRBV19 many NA CASSWGNYGYTF TGTGCCAGTAGCTGGGGTAACTATGGCTACACCTTC
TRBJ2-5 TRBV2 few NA CASKLGSQETQYF TGTGCCAGCAAACTTGGGAGTCAAGAGACCCAGTACTTC
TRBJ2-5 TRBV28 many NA CASSLGQTTQYF TGTGCCAGCAGTTTAGGACAGACGACCCAGTACTTC
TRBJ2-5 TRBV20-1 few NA CSAFRYRRRGRGGETQYF TGCAGTGCTTTCCGCTACCGTCGAAGGGGGCGCGGGGGTGAGACCCAGTACTTC
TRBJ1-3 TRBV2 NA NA CASSTDRFSGNTIYF TGTGCCAGCAGTACGGACCGTTTCTCTGGAAACACCATATATTTT
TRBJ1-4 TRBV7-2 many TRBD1 CASTTGTGSEKLFF TGTGCCAGCACCACCGGGACAGGGAGTGAAAAACTGTTTTTT
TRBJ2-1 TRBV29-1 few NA CSVEDLGWGEQFF TGCAGCGTTGAAGATCTGGGATGGGGTGAGCAGTTCTTC